The clone carrying this T cell receptor (beta chain) was recorded only once. Its antigen is still unknown. At collection, donors were nominally healthy, but unrecorded immune exposures were probable. This entry belongs to a study of cytomegalovirus exposure and HLA in healthy donors. Findings and caveats of the study: TCR beta chain V- and J-gene trimming was linked, in a later analysis, to a missense variant in DCLRE1C.

13 Jbeta primers and 60 Vbeta primers were used for the PCR. Here immunoSEQ multiplex PCR was the method, and the copy in TCRdb shows in-frame clones only, minus some. The repertoire holds nearly 110,000 clones, with over 70% as singletons. CDR1 MNHNS and CDR2 SASEGT come from the germline V gene. The V and J ends lost 6 bases and 3 bases, in that order; junction bases with no gene match: 4. The CDR3 runs 13 residues. What was sequenced was PBMCs. The chain uses TRBV6-1 and TRBJ1-2, with 7 positions matching TRBD1. This TCR was sampled from a boy aged 10-17 years in good health and CMV-seronegative. The CDR3 DNA reads as TGTGCCAGCAGGACAGACAGGGACTATGGCTACACCTTC. This sequence encodes CASRTDRDYGYTF.